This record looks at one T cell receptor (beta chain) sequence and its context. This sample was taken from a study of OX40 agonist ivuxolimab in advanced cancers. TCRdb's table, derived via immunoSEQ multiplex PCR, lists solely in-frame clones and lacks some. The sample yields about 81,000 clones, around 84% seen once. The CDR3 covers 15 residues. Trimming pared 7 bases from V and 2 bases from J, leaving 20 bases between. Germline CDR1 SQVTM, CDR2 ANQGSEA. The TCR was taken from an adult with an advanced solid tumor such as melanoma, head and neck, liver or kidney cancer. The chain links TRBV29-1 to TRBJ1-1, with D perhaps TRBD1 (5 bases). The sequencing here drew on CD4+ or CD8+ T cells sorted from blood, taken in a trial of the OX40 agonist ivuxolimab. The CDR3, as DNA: TGCAGCGCCCTGGGGGGGACCGCGACCAACACTGAAGCTTTCTTT. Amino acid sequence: CSALGGTATNTEAFF.